The clone carrying this TCR beta chain was picked up many times. Its antigen is unidentified. This sample stems from a study of T cells in Graves' hyperthyroidism and ophthalmopathy. Overall study context: Specimen type is peripheral blood, collected at initial diagnosis prior to any treatment. Broader study findings: Ophthalmopathy prediction by the model preceded onset by a median roughly 6 months.

Used for diagnoses were clinical symptoms, serum thyroxine and TRAb, thyroid ultrasound and orbital computed tomography. This sample holds PBMCs from 8 to 10 ml fresh peripheral blood. Per the germline V gene, CDR1 is SEHNR and CDR2 is FQNEAQ (reference sequence). V was cut by 3 bases and J by 1 base, with 6 bases left in between. The CDR3 has 13 residues. The CDR3 regions of TCR beta were amplified from RNA transcripts. The TCR CDR3 was amplified in a first-round RT-PCR using the HTBI primer set. TCRdb ran MiXCR on the multiplex PCR reads and lists one entry per CDR3 protein. The sample consists of some 800,000 distinct CDR3 sequences, approximately 40% of them appearing once.

This clonotype was sampled from a man aged 18 to 35 with Graves' hyperthyroidism. V usage is TRBV7-9 and J usage is TRBJ1-1; D gene unclear. Sequencing was carried out using blood. The CDR3 reads CASSFLENTEAFF. Here the CDR3 DNA reads TGTGCCAGCAGCTTCCTCGAGAACACTGAAGCTTTCTTT. Full variable domain (remainder filled in from reference TRBV7-9 and TRBJ1-1): DTGVSQNPRHKITKRGQNVTFRCDPISEHNRLYWYRQTLGQGPEFLTYFQNEAQLEKSRLLSDRFSAERPKGSFSTLEIQRTEQGDSAMYLCASSFLENTEAFFGQGTRLTVV.